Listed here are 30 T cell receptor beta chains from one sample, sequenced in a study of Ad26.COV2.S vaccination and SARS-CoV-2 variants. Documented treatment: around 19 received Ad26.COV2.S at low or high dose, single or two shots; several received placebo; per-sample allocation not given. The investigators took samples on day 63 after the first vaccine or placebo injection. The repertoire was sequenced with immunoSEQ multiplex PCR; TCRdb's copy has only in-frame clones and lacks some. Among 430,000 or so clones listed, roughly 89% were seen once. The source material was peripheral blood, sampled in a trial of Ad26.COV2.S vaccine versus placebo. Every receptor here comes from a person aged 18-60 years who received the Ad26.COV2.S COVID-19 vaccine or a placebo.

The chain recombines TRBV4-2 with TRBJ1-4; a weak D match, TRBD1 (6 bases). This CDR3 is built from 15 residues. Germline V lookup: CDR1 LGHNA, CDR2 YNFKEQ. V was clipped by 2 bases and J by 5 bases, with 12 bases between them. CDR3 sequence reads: CASSQMTGPNEKLFF. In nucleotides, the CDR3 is TGTGCCAGCAGCCAAATGACAGGACCGAATGAAAAACTGTTTTTT.

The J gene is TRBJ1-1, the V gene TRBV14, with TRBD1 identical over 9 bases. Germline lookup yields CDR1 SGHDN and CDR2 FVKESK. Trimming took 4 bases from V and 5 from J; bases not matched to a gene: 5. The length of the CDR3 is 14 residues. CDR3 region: CASSRGTGRTEAFF. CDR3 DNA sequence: TGTGCCAGCAGCCGAGGGACAGGGCGGACTGAAGCTTTCTTT.

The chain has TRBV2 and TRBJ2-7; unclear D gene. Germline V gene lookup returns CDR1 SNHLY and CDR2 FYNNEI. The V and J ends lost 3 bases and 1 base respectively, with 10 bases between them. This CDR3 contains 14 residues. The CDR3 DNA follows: TGTGCCAGCAGTGACCCTGGCAAGTCCTACGAGCAGTACGTC. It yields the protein CASSDPGKSYEQYV.

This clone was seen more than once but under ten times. The CDR3 loop reads CASSPPGQENTEAFF. CDR3 DNA sequence: TGTGCCAGCAGCCCGCCGGGACAGGAGAACACTGAAGCTTTCTTT. The J gene is TRBJ1-1, the V gene TRBV4-2; TRBD1 aligns across 8 bases. The V gene's germline CDR1 is LGHNA and CDR2 YNFKEQ. The V and J ends lost 4 bases and 1 base, in that order; junction bases with no gene match: 5. The CDR3 spans 15 residues.

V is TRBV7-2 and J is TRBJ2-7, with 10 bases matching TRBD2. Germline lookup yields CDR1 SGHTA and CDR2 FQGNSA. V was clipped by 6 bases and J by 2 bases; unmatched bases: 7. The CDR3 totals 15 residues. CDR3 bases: TGTGCCAGCAGTCCCCAAGCGGGAGGGGCCTACGAGCAGTACGTC. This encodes CASSPQAGGAYEQYV.

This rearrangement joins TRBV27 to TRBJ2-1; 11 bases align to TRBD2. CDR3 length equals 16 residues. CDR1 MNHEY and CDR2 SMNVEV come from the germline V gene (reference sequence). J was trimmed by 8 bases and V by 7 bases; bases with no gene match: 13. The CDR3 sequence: CASTIFKLAGEDEQFF. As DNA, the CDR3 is TGTGCCAGCACCATCTTTAAACTAGCGGGAGAGGATGAGCAGTTCTTC.

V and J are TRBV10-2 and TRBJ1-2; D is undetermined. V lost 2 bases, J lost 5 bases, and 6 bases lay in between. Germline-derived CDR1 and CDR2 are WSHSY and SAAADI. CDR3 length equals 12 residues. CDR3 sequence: CASSEAGYGYTF. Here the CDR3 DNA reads TGCGCCAGCAGTGAGGCAGGTTATGGCTACACCTTC.

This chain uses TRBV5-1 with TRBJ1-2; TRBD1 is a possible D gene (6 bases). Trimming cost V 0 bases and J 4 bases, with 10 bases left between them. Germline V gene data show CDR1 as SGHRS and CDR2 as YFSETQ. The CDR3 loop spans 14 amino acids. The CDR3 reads CASSLDRVTYGYTF. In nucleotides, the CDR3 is TGCGCCAGCAGCTTGGACAGGGTCACCTATGGCTACACCTTC.

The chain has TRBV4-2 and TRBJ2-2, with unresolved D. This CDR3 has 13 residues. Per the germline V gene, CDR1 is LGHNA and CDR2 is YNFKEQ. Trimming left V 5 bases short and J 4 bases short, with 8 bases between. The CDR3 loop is CASSSDGTGELFF. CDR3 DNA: TGTGCCAGCAGCAGCGACGGCACCGGGGAGCTGTTTTTT.

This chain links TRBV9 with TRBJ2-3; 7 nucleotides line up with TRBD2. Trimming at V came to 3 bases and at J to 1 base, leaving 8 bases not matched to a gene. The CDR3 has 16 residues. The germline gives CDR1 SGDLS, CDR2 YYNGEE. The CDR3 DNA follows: TGTGCCAGCAGCGACCCCCTAGCGGAGGGCACAGATACGCAGTATTTT. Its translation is CASSDPLAEGTDTQYF.

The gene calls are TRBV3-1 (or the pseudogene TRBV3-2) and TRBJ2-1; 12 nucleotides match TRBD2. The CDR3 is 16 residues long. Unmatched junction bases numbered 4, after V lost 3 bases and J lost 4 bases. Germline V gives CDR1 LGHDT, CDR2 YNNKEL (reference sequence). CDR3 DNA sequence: TGTGCCAGCAGCCATAGACTAGCGGGGGTTTACAATGAGCAGTTCTTC. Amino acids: CASSHRLAGVYNEQFF.

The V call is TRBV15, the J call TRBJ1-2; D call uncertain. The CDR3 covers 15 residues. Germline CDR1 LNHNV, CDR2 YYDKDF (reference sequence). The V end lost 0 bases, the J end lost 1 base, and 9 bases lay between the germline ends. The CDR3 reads CATSRDLGGNYGYTF. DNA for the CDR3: TGTGCCACCAGCAGAGATTTAGGAGGTAACTATGGCTACACCTTC.

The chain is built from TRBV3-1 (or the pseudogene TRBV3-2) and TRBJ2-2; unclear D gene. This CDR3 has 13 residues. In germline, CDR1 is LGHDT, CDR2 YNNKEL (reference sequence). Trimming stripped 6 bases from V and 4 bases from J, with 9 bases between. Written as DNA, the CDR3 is TGTGCCAGCAGAAGGGTTGGCACCGGGGAGCTGTTTTTT. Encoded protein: CASRRVGTGELFF.

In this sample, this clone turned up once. The CDR3 spells CASSYYVGNTIYF. CDR3 nucleotide sequence: TGTGCCAGCAGTTATTACGTGGGAAACACCATATATTTT. The chain combines TRBV6-6 with TRBJ1-3; D is undetermined. The germline V and J ends were trimmed by 3 bases and 4 bases, with 7 bases remaining between them. CDR3 length equals 13 residues. Germline V gene data show CDR1 as MNHNY and CDR2 as SVGAGI (reference sequence).

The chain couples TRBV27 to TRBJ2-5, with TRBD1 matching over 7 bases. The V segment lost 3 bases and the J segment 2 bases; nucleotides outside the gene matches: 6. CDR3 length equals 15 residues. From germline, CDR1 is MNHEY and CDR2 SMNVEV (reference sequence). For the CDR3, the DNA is TGTGCCAGCAGTTTCGGACAGGCTATGCAAGAGACCCAGTACTTC. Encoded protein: CASSFGQAMQETQYF.

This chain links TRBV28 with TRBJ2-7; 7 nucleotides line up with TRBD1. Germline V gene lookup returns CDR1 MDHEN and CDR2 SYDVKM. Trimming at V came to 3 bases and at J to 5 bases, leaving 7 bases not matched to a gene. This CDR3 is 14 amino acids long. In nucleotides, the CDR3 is TGTGCCAGCAGTTTCAGTCCCAGGGGGAACGAGCAGTACTTC. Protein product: CASSFSPRGNEQYF. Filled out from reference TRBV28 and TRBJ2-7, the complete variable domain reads DVKVTQSSRYLVKRTGEKVFLECVQDMDHENMFWYRQDPGLGLRLIYFSYDVKMKEKGDIPEGYSVSREKKERFSLILESASTNQTSMYLCASSFSPRGNEQYFGPGTRLTVT.

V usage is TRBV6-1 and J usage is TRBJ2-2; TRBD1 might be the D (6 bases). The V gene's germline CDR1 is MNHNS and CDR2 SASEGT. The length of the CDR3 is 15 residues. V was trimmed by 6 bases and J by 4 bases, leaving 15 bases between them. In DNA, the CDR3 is TGTGCCAGCAGGAGGGGAACAGGGTTCACCGGGGAGCTGTTTTTT. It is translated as CASRRGTGFTGELFF.

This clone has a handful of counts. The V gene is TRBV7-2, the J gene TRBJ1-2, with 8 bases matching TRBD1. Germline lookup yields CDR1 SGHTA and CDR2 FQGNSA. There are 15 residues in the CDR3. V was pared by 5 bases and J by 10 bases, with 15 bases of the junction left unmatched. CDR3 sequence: CASSLGGTGRWNYTF. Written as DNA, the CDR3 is TGTGCCAGCAGCCTCGGGGGGACAGGACGATGGAACTACACCTTC.

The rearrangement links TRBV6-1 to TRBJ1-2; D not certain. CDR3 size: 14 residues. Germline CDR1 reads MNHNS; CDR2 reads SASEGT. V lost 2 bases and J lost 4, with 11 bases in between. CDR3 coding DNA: TGTGCCAGCAGTGAATCCGGGTTGACCTATGGCTACACCTTC. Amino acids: CASSESGLTYGYTF.

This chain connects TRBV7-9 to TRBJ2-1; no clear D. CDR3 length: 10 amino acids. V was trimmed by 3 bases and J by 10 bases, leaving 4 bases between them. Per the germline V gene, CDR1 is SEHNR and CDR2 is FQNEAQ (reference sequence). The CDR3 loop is CASSFSEQFF. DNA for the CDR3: TGTGCCAGCAGCTTCTCCGAGCAGTTCTTC.

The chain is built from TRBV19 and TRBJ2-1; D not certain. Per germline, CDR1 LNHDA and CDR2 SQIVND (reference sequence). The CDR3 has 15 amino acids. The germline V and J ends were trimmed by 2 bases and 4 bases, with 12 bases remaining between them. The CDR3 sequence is CASSIIPQDYNEQFF. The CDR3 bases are TGTGCCAGTAGTATAATTCCCCAAGATTACAATGAGCAGTTCTTC.

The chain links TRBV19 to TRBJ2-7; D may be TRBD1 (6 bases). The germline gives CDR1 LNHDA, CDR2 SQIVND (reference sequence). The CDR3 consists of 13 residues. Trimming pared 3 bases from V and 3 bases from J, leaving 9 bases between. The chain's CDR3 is CASSMGRGYEQYF. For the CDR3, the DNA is TGTGCCAGTAGTATGGGCAGGGGCTACGAGCAGTACTTC.

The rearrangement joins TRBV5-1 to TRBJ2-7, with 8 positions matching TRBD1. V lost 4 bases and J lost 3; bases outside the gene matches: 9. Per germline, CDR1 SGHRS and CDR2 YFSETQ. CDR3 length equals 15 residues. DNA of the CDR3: TGCGCCAGCAGCCCTGGAGGGACAGGCCACTACGAGCAGTACTTC. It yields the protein CASSPGGTGHYEQYF.

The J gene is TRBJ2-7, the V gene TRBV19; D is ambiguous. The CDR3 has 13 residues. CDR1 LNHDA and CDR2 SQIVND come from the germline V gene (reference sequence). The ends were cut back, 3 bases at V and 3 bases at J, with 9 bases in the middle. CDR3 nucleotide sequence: TGTGCCAGTAGTATCGGCCAGTTCTACGAGCAGTACTTC. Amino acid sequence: CASSIGQFYEQYF.

The CDR3 reads CASSLGTSRYEQYV. CDR3 bases: TGCGCCAGCAGCTTGGGGACTAGCAGGTACGAGCAGTACGTC. This chain links TRBV5-1 with TRBJ2-7, with 8 bases matching TRBD2. V lost 0 bases and J lost 4; bases outside the gene matches: 3. This CDR3 region has 14 residues. The germline V gene has CDR1 SGHRS and CDR2 YFSETQ.

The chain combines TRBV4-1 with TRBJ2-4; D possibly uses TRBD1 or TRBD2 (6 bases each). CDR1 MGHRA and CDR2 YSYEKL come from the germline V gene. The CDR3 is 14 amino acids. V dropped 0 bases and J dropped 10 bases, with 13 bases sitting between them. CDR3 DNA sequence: TGCGCCAGCAGCCAAGAAGGCAGGGGAGGAATTCAGTACTTC. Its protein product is CASSQEGRGGIQYF.

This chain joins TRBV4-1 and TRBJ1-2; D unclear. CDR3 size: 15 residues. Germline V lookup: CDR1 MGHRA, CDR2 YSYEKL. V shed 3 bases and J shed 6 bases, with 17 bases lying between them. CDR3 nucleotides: TGCGCCAGCAGCCACCTGAGGGCCCTTCGGGATGGCTACACCTTC. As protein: CASSHLRALRDGYTF.

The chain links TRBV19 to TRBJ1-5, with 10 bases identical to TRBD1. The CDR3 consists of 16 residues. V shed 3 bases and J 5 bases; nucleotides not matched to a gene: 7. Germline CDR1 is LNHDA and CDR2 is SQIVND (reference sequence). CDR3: CASSIPHDRGHQPQHF. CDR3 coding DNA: TGTGCCAGTAGTATCCCCCACGACAGGGGGCATCAGCCCCAGCATTTT. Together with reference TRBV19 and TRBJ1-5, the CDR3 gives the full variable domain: DGGITQSPKYLFRKEGQNVTLSCEQNLNHDAMYWYRQDPGQGLRLIYYSQIVNDFQKGDIAEGYSVSREKKESFPLTVTSAQKNPTAFYLCASSIPHDRGHQPQHFGDGTRLSIL.

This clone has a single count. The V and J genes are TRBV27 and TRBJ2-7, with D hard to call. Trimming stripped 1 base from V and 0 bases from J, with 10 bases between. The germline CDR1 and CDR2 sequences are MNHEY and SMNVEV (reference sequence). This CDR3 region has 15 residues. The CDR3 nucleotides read TGTGCCAGCAGTTTATTTCCGGTCAGCTCCTACGAGCAGTACTTC. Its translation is CASSLFPVSSYEQYF.

For the CDR3, the DNA is TGTGCCAGCAGTTCCTTCCCAGACCGGGGGGCTGAAGCTTTCTTT. Translated, it gives CASSSFPDRGAEAFF. V usage is TRBV6-5 and J usage is TRBJ1-1; maybe TRBD1 (5 bases). This CDR3 contains 15 residues. The ends were cut back, 4 bases at V and 6 bases at J, with 18 bases in the middle. Germline V gene lookup returns CDR1 MNHEY and CDR2 SVGAGI.